The 32 T cell receptor beta chains reported below all come from one sample, sequenced in a study of T cells in Graves' hyperthyroidism and ophthalmopathy (dated by TCRdb to about 2019). Library creation used multiplex PCR. Sequenced using an Illumina HiSeq 2000. The TCR beta CDR3 regions were amplified from RNA transcripts. The first round of RT-PCR for the TCR CDR3 was performed with the HTBI primer set and the Qiagen OneStep RT-PCR kit. The raw public data were reprocessed by TCRdb itself: fastp quality trimming at Q25, MiXCR clonotype calling, in-frame beta chains only. Rows merge per CDR3 protein into single entries with the most common DNA and genes. The sample data list about 480,000 distinct CDR3 sequences, and around 14% of these were observed just once. The ten largest clones take up over 15% of the sample. Input material: blood. The receptors originated from a woman aged 18-30 years with Graves' hyperthyroidism.

This clonotype was recorded at least ten times. The chain couples TRBV6-1 to TRBJ2-2, with 9 bases fitting TRBD2. V lost 8 bases to trimming and J lost 6 bases; unmatched junction nucleotides: 7. Germline V lookup: CDR1 MNHNS, CDR2 SASEGT. The CDR3 is 14 amino acids. CDR3 in DNA: TGTGCCAGCTGTAGCGGGAGAAGGGCCGGGGAGCTGTTTTTT. It yields the protein CASCSGRRAGELFF.

This clonotype showed up just a few times. The V and J genes are TRBV30 and TRBJ2-2; 8 bases map to TRBD1. Germline V gives CDR1 GTSNPN, CDR2 SVGIG (reference sequence). Trimming at V came to 1 base and at J to 6 bases, leaving 7 bases not matched to a gene. There are 15 residues in the CDR3. In DNA form, the CDR3 reads TGTGCCTGGAGTGCCCCTTACAGGGGGGCCGGGGAGCTGTTTTTT. Protein product: CAWSAPYRGAGELFF.

Here the CDR3 DNA reads TGCAGCGCCTACCTACAGGGGCCCCTCTCTGGGGCCAACGTCCTGACTTTC. It specifies CSAYLQGPLSGANVLTF. The V and J genes are TRBV29-1 and TRBJ2-6; TRBD1 matches at 7 bases. Germline CDR1 SQVTM, CDR2 ANQGSEA. Trimming cost V 7 bases and J 0 bases; bases outside gene matches: 12. The CDR3 runs to 17 residues.

Notes on this clonotype: This could be a read error, since a much larger clone is one nucleotide away. The chain employs TRBV20-1 and TRBJ2-7; D is uncertain. The V gene lost 0 bases and the J gene lost 1 base, with 16 bases spanning the gap. This CDR3 is 16 amino acids long. CDR1 is DFQATT and CDR2 is SNEGSKA in the germline V gene (reference sequence). The CDR3 spells CSARDLAGATSYEQYF. As DNA, the CDR3 is TGCAGTGCTAGAGATTTGGCTGGCGCAACTTCCTACGAGCAGTACTTC.

This clonotype was found a few times. The gene calls are TRBV5-6 and TRBJ2-5, with 9 bases matching TRBD2. The CDR3 has 16 residues. The V gene end was trimmed by 0 bases and the J gene end by 13 bases; junction bases not matched to a gene: 16. Germline CDR1 reads SGHDT; CDR2 reads YYEEEE. DNA of the CDR3: TGTGCCAGCAGCTTGGCAGACGGCGGGAGGGCCCTCAGTCGGTACTTC. Translated, it gives CASSLADGGRALSRYF.

This clonotype was observed at least ten times. The rearrangement uses TRBV27 and TRBJ1-4, with a tentative D call TRBD1 (6 bases). CDR3 length: 13 residues. Trimming removed 8 bases at V and 2 bases at J, with 9 bases between. Germline CDR1 and CDR2: MNHEY and SMNVEV (reference sequence). The CDR3 DNA reads TGTGCCAGCGGGCAGGGGACTAATGAAAAACTGTTTTTT. This gives the protein CASGQGTNEKLFF.

The chain links TRBV20-1 to TRBJ2-1, with TRBD2 identical over 8 bases. CDR3 length equals 14 residues. Germline CDR1 is DFQATT and CDR2 is SNEGSKA (reference sequence). The junction had 9 bases not matched to a gene; V was cut back by 8 bases and J by 3 bases. The CDR3 DNA reads TGCAGTCCTCTGGGTAGCGGGGACTACAATGAGCAGTTCTTC. It translates to CSPLGSGDYNEQFF.

This clonotype was seen ten or more times. The V gene is TRBV30, the J gene TRBJ2-1, with 8 nucleotides matching TRBD2. The CDR3 length is 14 residues. CDR1 is GTSNPN and CDR2 is SVGIG in the germline V gene (reference sequence). Trimming removed 3 bases from V and 5 bases from J; junction bases left unmatched: 6. The CDR3 spells CAWRLVAGHNEQFF. Here the CDR3 DNA reads TGTGCCTGGAGACTCGTAGCGGGACACAATGAGCAGTTCTTC.

This chain uses TRBV28 with TRBJ2-7; D call uncertain. The ends were cut back, 6 bases at V and 3 bases at J, with 9 bases in the middle. This CDR3 region has 12 residues. In germline, CDR1 is MDHEN, CDR2 SYDVKM. CDR3 DNA: TGTGCCAGCAGATCGCGCGGCTACGAGCAGTACTTC. As protein: CASRSRGYEQYF.

In its sample, this clonotype was seen many times. This chain connects TRBV6-5 to TRBJ1-5; no clear D. CDR3 length: 16 residues. Germline V lookup: CDR1 MNHEY, CDR2 SVGAGI. V lost 2 bases, J lost 5 bases, and 16 bases lay in between. CDR3 protein: CASSYAGAGYDQPQHF. The CDR3 DNA sequence: TGTGCCAGCAGTTACGCCGGAGCGGGGTACGATCAGCCCCAGCATTTT.

This clonotype was picked up many times. V and J are TRBV7-3 and TRBJ1-6; D ambiguous. Trimming took 3 bases from V and 7 from J, leaving 10 bases between them. Germline V lookup: CDR1 SGHTA, CDR2 FQGTGA. The CDR3 length is 14 residues. CDR3: CASSLSGINSPLHF. CDR3 nucleotide sequence: TGTGCCAGCAGCTTGTCGGGGATAAATTCACCCCTCCACTTT. The variable domain in full, completed from reference TRBV7-3 and TRBJ1-6, reads GAGVSQTPSNKVTEKGKYVELRCDPISGHTALYWYRQSLGQGPEFLIYFQGTGAADDSGLPNDRFFAVRPEGSVSTLKIQRTERGDSAVYLCASSLSGINSPLHFGNGTRLTVT.

This clonotype has more than one count but fewer than ten. The rearrangement joins TRBV19 to TRBJ2-1, with TRBD2 matching over 8 bases. Unmatched junction bases numbered 9, after V lost 4 bases and J lost 4 bases. The length of the CDR3 is 16 residues. The V gene's germline CDR1 is LNHDA and CDR2 SQIVND (reference sequence). The CDR3 DNA reads TGTGCCAGTAGTAACCGGGAGATAGCGGGGTACAATGAGCAGTTCTTC. The encoded protein is CASSNREIAGYNEQFF.

This clonotype was detected ten times or more. The chain couples TRBV19 to TRBJ1-1; the D is unclear. V was clipped by 3 bases and J by 1 base, with 12 bases between them. The CDR3 loop spans 15 amino acids. The V gene's germline CDR1 is LNHDA and CDR2 SQIVND (reference sequence). The CDR3 sequence is CASSMSRVSNTEAFF. For the CDR3, the DNA is TGTGCCAGTAGTATGTCCCGGGTATCGAACACTGAAGCTTTCTTT.

This chain connects TRBV7-9 to TRBJ1-3; maybe TRBD1 (6 bases). V lost 4 bases and J 0 bases, leaving 13 bases between the germline ends. Germline V lookup: CDR1 SEHNR, CDR2 FQNEAQ (reference sequence). This CDR3 is built from 16 residues. As DNA, the CDR3 is TGTGCCAGCAGCTGGGTCAGGGGAAGCTCTGGAAACACCATATATTTT. Its translation is CASSWVRGSSGNTIYF.

This clonotype was seen many times. The CDR3 sequence: CASSSTSGVYEQYV. CDR3 nucleotide sequence: TGTGCCAGCAGCTCCACTAGCGGGGTCTACGAGCAGTACGTC. The chain couples TRBV13 to TRBJ2-7; 10 nucleotides match TRBD2. CDR1 and CDR2 from the germline V gene are PRHDT and FYEKMQ (reference sequence). This CDR3 comprises 14 residues. The V gene end was trimmed by 4 bases and the J gene end by 3 bases; junction bases not matched to a gene: 3.

Ten or more counts support this clonotype. The chain is built from TRBV5-1 and TRBJ2-5; 9 nucleotides match TRBD1. CDR1 and CDR2 from the germline V gene are SGHRS and YFSETQ. The trim removed 3 bases at V and 4 bases at J, leaving 10 bases unmatched. This CDR3 has 16 residues. The CDR3 region has the DNA TGCGCCAGCAGCTCCGCGGGACAGGGAGCGCGAGAGACCCAGTACTTC. Protein product: CASSSAGQGARETQYF.

This clonotype was observed at least ten times. This sequence joins TRBV18 and TRBJ2-4; D perhaps matches TRBD2 (7 bases). In germline, CDR1 is KGHSH, CDR2 LQKENI. CDR3 size: 17 residues. The V end lost 3 bases, the J end lost 6 bases, and 21 bases lay between the germline ends. This chain's CDR3 is CASSPQGGDRQGNIQYF. The CDR3, as DNA: TGTGCCAGCTCACCTCAAGGGGGGGATCGGCAAGGAAACATTCAGTACTTC.

V and J are TRBV27 and TRBJ1-2; D not resolved. The germline V gene encodes CDR1 MNHEY and CDR2 SMNVEV (reference sequence). The length of the CDR3 is 16 residues. Trimming removed 3 bases at V and 4 bases at J, with 18 bases between. The CDR3 reads CASSFSPGDSRYGYTF. The CDR3 coding sequence is TGTGCCAGCAGTTTCTCCCCGGGTGACTCTCGCTATGGCTACACCTTC.

This clonotype was counted between two and nine times. A clone one base away is much larger, so this may be a read error. The rearrangement uses TRBV12-3 or TRBV12-4 and TRBJ2-5; D possibly corresponds to TRBD1 (7 bases). The CDR3 has 15 amino acids. CDR3 residues: CVSTGVGGMRETQYF. In DNA form, the CDR3 reads TGTGTCAGCACGGGGGTAGGGGGCATGCGGGAGACCCAGTACTTC.

This clonotype came up many times. The genes are TRBV18 and TRBJ2-1, with 11 bases matching TRBD1. CDR3 size: 15 residues. Germline CDR1 KGHSH, CDR2 LQKENI. The junction had 7 bases not matched to a gene; V was cut back by 5 bases and J by 7 bases. The CDR3 is CASSSDRGPLNEQFF. In nucleotides, the CDR3 is TGTGCCAGCTCATCGGACAGGGGGCCATTGAATGAGCAGTTCTTC.

The table lists this clonotype with a few counts. CDR3 nucleotides: TGTGCCAGCAGTTATGGGGGATCCCCCGGGGAGACCCAGTACTTC. Translating gives CASSYGGSPGETQYF. The chain recombines TRBV12-3 or TRBV12-4 with TRBJ2-5, with D perhaps matching TRBD1 or TRBD2 (5 bases each). The CDR3 totals 15 residues. The ends were cut back, 4 bases at V and 5 bases at J, with 17 bases in the middle.

In its sample, this clonotype was seen many times. The rearrangement joins TRBV5-1 to TRBJ2-3; D may be TRBD1 (6 bases). Trimming cost V 4 bases and J 4 bases, with 19 bases left between them. Germline V gene data show CDR1 as SGHRS and CDR2 as YFSETQ. The CDR3 totals 16 residues. This chain's CDR3 is CASSAPEKGESDTQYF. The CDR3 region has the DNA TGCGCCAGCAGCGCCCCCGAGAAGGGGGAGTCAGATACGCAGTATTTT. Drawing the rest from reference TRBV5-1 and TRBJ2-3, the complete variable domain is KAGVTQTPRYLIKTRGQQVTLSCSPISGHRSVSWYQQTPGQGLQFLFEYFSETQRNKGNFPGRFSGRQFSNSRSEMNVSTLELGDSALYLCASSAPEKGESDTQYFGPGTRLTVL.

This clonotype was counted ten times or more. This chain uses TRBV6-5 with TRBJ1-1; D is perhaps TRBD1 (6 bases). The germline V and J ends were trimmed by 1 base and 9 bases, with 9 bases remaining between them. The CDR3 consists of 12 residues. CDR1 is MNHEY, CDR2 SVGAGI, per germline. The CDR3 bases are TGTGCCAGCAGTTACTTCGGACAGAAAGCTTTCTTT. It specifies CASSYFGQKAFF.

This clonotype was detected ten times or more. This sequence joins TRBV11-2 and TRBJ2-5, with 11 bases fitting TRBD2. CDR1 and CDR2 (germline): SGHAT, FQNNGV. This CDR3 region has 19 residues. V lost 4 bases, J lost 2 bases, and 15 bases stayed unmatched. The CDR3 bases are TGTGCCAGCAGCTCGGCTAGCGGTAGGCCTAGCGGGAGGCAAGAGACCCAGTACTTC. It is translated as CASSSASGRPSGRQETQYF.

Only a few counts were recorded for this clonotype. It may be a read error: a sequence one base away is much more abundant. V gene TRBV12-3 or TRBV12-4 combines with J gene TRBJ1-5; D perhaps matches TRBD1 (5 bases). The CDR3 totals 16 residues. The V gene lost 3 bases and the J gene lost 1 base, with 13 bases spanning the gap. CDR3 amino acids: CASSFSRVWSNQPQHF. In DNA form, the CDR3 reads TGTGCCAGCAGTTTTTCCAGGGTGTGGAGCAATCAGCCCCAGCATTTT.

This clonotype was counted a few times. J is TRBJ1-1 and V is TRBV15; D gene unclear. V was trimmed by 5 bases and J by 3 bases, leaving 4 bases between them. CDR1 is LNHNV, CDR2 YYDKDF, per germline (reference sequence). The CDR3 is 11 residues long. The CDR3 loop is CATSVDTEAFF. CDR3 DNA sequence: TGTGCCACCAGCGTGGACACTGAAGCTTTCTTT.

This clonotype was counted once. The CDR3 DNA is TGTGCCAGCAGTGAAGAACAGGAAGAGACCCAGTACTTC. Encoded protein: CASSEEQEETQYF. The chain is built from TRBV2 and TRBJ2-5; maybe TRBD1 (5 bases). CDR3 length: 13 residues. In germline, CDR1 is SNHLY, CDR2 FYNNEI. Trimming stripped 1 base from V and 3 bases from J, with 6 bases between.

This clonotype was counted ten times or more. The chain has TRBV6-5 and TRBJ2-5; no definite D call. In germline, CDR1 is MNHEY, CDR2 SVGAGI. Between the trimmed V and J ends, which lost 2 bases and 5 bases, there was a span of 12 bases. This CDR3 contains 14 residues. CDR3 coding DNA: TGTGCCAGCAGTTACGAAGGCAGTCCGGAGACCCAGTACTTC. Translation: CASSYEGSPETQYF.

The sample holds many counts of this clonotype. The chain recombines TRBV28 with TRBJ2-1; D remains ambiguous. Trimming removed 6 bases at V and 6 bases at J, with 12 bases between. Germline loops: CDR1 MDHEN, CDR2 SYDVKM. The CDR3 loop spans 13 amino acids. The CDR3: CASRLGGVNEQFF. CDR3 coding DNA: TGTGCCAGCAGACTGGGCGGAGTCAATGAGCAGTTCTTC.

This chain links TRBV7-3 with TRBJ2-1; D might be TRBD1 or TRBD2, each matching 5 bases. The germline V gene has CDR1 SGHTA and CDR2 FQGTGA. The ends were cut back, 2 bases at V and 10 bases at J, with 12 bases in the middle. The CDR3 has 13 residues. CDR3 sequence: CASSLEGFGEQFF. Here the CDR3 DNA reads TGTGCCAGCAGCTTAGAGGGGTTTGGCGAGCAGTTCTTC.

This clonotype was counted at least ten times. V usage is TRBV5-6 and J usage is TRBJ1-5; maybe TRBD1 (5 bases). Per germline, CDR1 SGHDT and CDR2 YYEEEE. CDR3 length: 16 amino acids. Trimming pared 0 bases from V and 1 base from J, leaving 11 bases between. CDR3 amino acids: CASSLGGGRSNQPQHF. For the CDR3, the DNA is TGTGCCAGCAGCTTGGGGGGCGGAAGGAGCAATCAGCCCCAGCATTTT. The whole variable domain, filled in from reference TRBV5-6 and TRBJ1-5, reads DAGVTQSPTHLIKTRGQQVTLRCSPKSGHDTVSWYQQALGQGPQFIFQYYEEEERQRGNFPDRFSGHQFPNYSSELNVNALLLGDSALYLCASSLGGGRSNQPQHFGDGTRLSIL.

This clonotype showed up many times. The genes are TRBV5-1 and TRBJ1-1; D remains unclear. Germline V lookup: CDR1 SGHRS, CDR2 YFSETQ. The CDR3 loop spans 14 amino acids. Trimming pared 0 bases from V and 5 bases from J, leaving 11 bases between. Written as DNA, the CDR3 is TGCGCCAGCAGCTTGGAACACGGGAGTACTGAAGCTTTCTTT. Translated, it gives CASSLEHGSTEAFF. Based on the CDR3 plus reference TRBV5-1 and TRBJ1-1, the full variable domain is KAGVTQTPRYLIKTRGQQVTLSCSPISGHRSVSWYQQTPGQGLQFLFEYFSETQRNKGNFPGRFSGRQFSNSRSEMNVSTLELGDSALYLCASSLEHGSTEAFFGQGTRLTVV.